In this sample, the clone carrying this T cell receptor beta chain turned up a few times. The data are from a study of blood T cell repertoires in COVID-19. At the level of the study: The study drew acute and convalescent COVID-19 samples from the United States, Italy and Spain.

With V trimmed by 10 bases and J by 2 bases, 18 bases remained unmatched. Germline assignment: CDR1 SEHNR and CDR2 FQNEAQ (reference sequence). This CDR3 is 17 amino acids long. Per the original methods: Counts of nucleated cells, estimated from reference gene primer amplification, were obtained. Produced via immunoSEQ multiplex PCR; TCRdb's table is partial and in-frame only. That table furnishes V, J and clone size, whereas the DNA furnished D and trimming. The repertoire includes 170,000 or so clones, about four fifths of them detected once, and around 7% sits in the top ten. This chain links TRBV7-9 with TRBJ2-3, with TRBD1 identical over 7 bases. The origin of this receptor is a man between 65 and 85 years old with active or convalescent COVID-19. The specimen was peripheral blood. The CDR3 region is CATTVMEAGTVTDTQYF. The CDR3 DNA reads as TGTGCCACCACGGTCATGGAGGCAGGGACAGTCACAGATACGCAGTATTTT.